The 10 T cell receptor beta chains given below trace back to one sample, sequenced in a study of blood T cell repertoires in COVID-19. TCRdb's table, derived via immunoSEQ multiplex PCR, lists solely in-frame clones and lacks some. In the table there are 250,000 to 350,000 clones, around nine tenths of which are singletons. Source material: peripheral blood. These receptors were taken from a woman younger than 45 with COVID-19, enrolled during active disease.

The V gene is TRBV29-1, the J gene TRBJ2-7, with 9 bases that match TRBD1. V gave up 6 bases and J gave up 6 bases; unmatched junction bases: 9. From germline, CDR1 is SQVTM and CDR2 ANQGSEA. The CDR3 length is 13 residues. The CDR3 nucleotides are TGCAGCGTGGGACAGGGAGAGGGGCGCGAGCAGTACTTC. Translated: CSVGQGEGREQYF.

The chain carries TRBV6-1 and TRBJ2-1; perhaps TRBD2 as D (5 bases). The germline gives CDR1 MNHNS, CDR2 SASEGT. Trimming took off 4 bases at V and 9 bases at J, with 22 bases between the two ends. The CDR3 extends over 16 amino acids. The DNA of the CDR3 is TGTGCCAGCAGTGGCCGGGGTTCGATGGGATACGGTGAGCAGTTCTTC. Protein product: CASSGRGSMGYGEQFF.

V and J are TRBV7-9 and TRBJ1-6; the match to TRBD1 covers 7 bases. This CDR3 contains 14 residues. Germline V CDR1 and CDR2: SEHNR, FQNEAQ (reference sequence). With V trimmed by 5 bases and J by 10 bases, 8 bases remained unmatched. For the CDR3, the DNA is TGTGCCAGCAGCGAGAGGGGGCTACTATCACCCCTCCACTTT. It yields the protein CASSERGLLSPLHF.

The chain couples TRBV23-1 to TRBJ1-1; a possible D gene is TRBD1 (6 bases). TRBV23-1 counts as an open reading frame of uncertain function. Trimming pared 10 bases from V and 3 bases from J, leaving 18 bases between. CDR3 length: 14 amino acids. The DNA of the CDR3 is TGCGCCAACAGGAGACTGGACAGCTACACTGAAGCTTTCTTT. This translates into CANRRLDSYTEAFF.

This clone was seen a handful of times. This rearrangement joins TRBV2 to TRBJ1-3; D gene uncertain. V lost 4 bases and J lost 2, with 12 bases in between. Germline V CDR1 and CDR2: SNHLY, FYNNEI. This CDR3 region has 15 residues. CDR3 loop: CASSGASRAGNTIYF. CDR3 bases: TGTGCCAGCAGTGGGGCTAGCCGCGCTGGAAACACCATATATTTT.

Details on this clone: One junction end disagrees with the germline gene, perhaps due to a read error. J is TRBJ2-3 and V is TRBV27; tentative D call: TRBD2 (5 bases). In germline, CDR1 is MNHEY, CDR2 SMNVEV (reference sequence). CDR3 length: 15 amino acids. The CDR3 reads CASKAGGSLTDTQCF. The CDR3 bases are TGTGCCAGCAAGGCCGGCGGGTCCCTCACAGATACGCAGTGTTTT.

V gene TRBV7-2 combines with J gene TRBJ1-4, with D possibly TRBD1 on 6 matching bases. Germline lookup yields CDR1 SGHTA and CDR2 FQGNSA. Trimming removed 1 base from V and 4 bases from J, with 13 bases in between. CDR3 length equals 16 residues. This chain's CDR3 is CASSLGRTAVNEKLFF. CDR3 in DNA: TGTGCCAGCAGCTTAGGCCGGACAGCCGTTAATGAAAAACTGTTTTTT.

The chain recombines TRBV2 with TRBJ2-3; TRBD1 matches 8 bases. The CDR3 consists of 15 residues. Unmatched junction bases numbered 3, after V lost 0 bases and J lost 4 bases. Germline V gene lookup returns CDR1 SNHLY and CDR2 FYNNEI. CDR3: CASSEARTGPDTQYF. Written as DNA, the CDR3 is TGTGCCAGCAGTGAAGCCCGGACAGGGCCAGATACGCAGTATTTT.

The chain recombines TRBV7-6 with TRBJ2-5; D possibly corresponds to TRBD1 (6 bases). The CDR3 covers 13 residues. Trimming took 2 bases from V and 5 from J, leaving 9 bases between them. The germline V gene has CDR1 SGHVS and CDR2 FNYEAQ. The CDR3 coding sequence is TGTGCCAGCAGCTTACTAAGGGGGGAGACCCAGTACTTC. Translation gives CASSLLRGETQYF. Based on the CDR3 plus reference TRBV7-6 and TRBJ2-5, the full variable domain is GAGVSQSPRYKVTKRGQDVALRCDPISGHVSLYWYRQALGQGPEFLTYFNYEAQQDKSGLPNDRFSAERPEGSISTLTIQRTEQRDSAMYRCASSLLRGETQYFGPGTRLLVL.

V gene TRBV4-3 combines with J gene TRBJ2-7; a weak D match, TRBD2 (6 bases). This CDR3 spans 15 amino acids. V lost 0 bases and J 2 bases, leaving 11 bases between the germline ends. The germline gives CDR1 LGHNA, CDR2 YSLEER. Written as DNA, the CDR3 is TGCGCCAGCAGCCAAGATGGGGACTCTGCCTACGAGCAGTACTTC. Translated: CASSQDGDSAYEQYF.